Listed below are T cell receptor beta chains from one sample, sequenced in a study of pediatric ulcerative colitis. Clones were sequenced by immunoSEQ multiplex PCR, and TCRdb holds only the in-frame ones, with some missing. The data show tens of thousands of clones, 75% seen once. The sequenced material came from gut tissue. The source of these receptors is a boy aged 5-17 years with severe ulcerative colitis. CDR3s include the opening cysteine and the closing phenylalanine or tryptophan.

V,CDR3
TRBV5-1,CASSSPTEYEDTDTQYF
TRBV29-1,CSVPFGRGGGRKLPNHYGYTF
TRBV4-1,CASSQVMLGERSSTEAFF
TRBV7-8,CASSPRDGSNSPLHF
TRBV9,CASSVMGEGETQYF
TRBV5-1,CASSLYDASSYEQYF
TRBV5-6,CASTLGTANTGELFF
TRBV5-6,CASSLGGAPLQFF
TRBV5-4,CASSLTDRDSSYNEQFF
TRBV6-5,CASRQGWTDSYEQYF
TRBV6-1,CATTPGQALTDTQYF
TRBV5-5,CASSLQLGSYNEQFF
TRBV6-1,CASSPGGGQPFF
TRBV18,CASSPFPPLAGVLIRETQYF
TRBV7-3,CASRPEGGPRVGELFF
TRBV7-7,CASSVGSKETQYF
TRBV21-1,CASSKVEGAPSYEQYF
TRBV10-3,CAISEEGGGYGYTF
TRBV6-1,CASSAVGYGYTF
TRBV6-1,CASSENSYNEQFF
TRBV5-1,CASSLGTLGFGSGNTIYF
TRBV9,CASSGSGTEAAFF
TRBV6-5,CASSPPGVGKQYF
TRBV5-5,CASSLEGGKKLFF
TRBV28,CASSRTSGWTGELFF
TRBV19,CASTRQLNYGYTF
TRBV7-3,CASSLTPGLAGDTDTQYF
TRBV6-5,CASSGGPYEQYF
TRBV5-8,CASSWTALGTF
TRBV6-1,CASSEFRATEAFF
TRBV2,CASRASGAGGNTIYF
TRBV14,CASSLRQVPYNEQFF
TRBV7-3,CASSSGTSTGELFF
TRBV6-4,CASSELPGQGLDYGYTF
TRBV5-1,CASSPGSSGGYYEQYF
TRBV11-2,CASRWSYLVETQYF
TRBV9,CASSAGNSGANVLTF
TRBV7-9,CASSFQGGENTGELFF
TRBV6-6,CASKTGEETQYF
TRBV6-5,CASSWNRVTGELFF
TRBV7-2,CASSFGAGEETQYF
TRBV13,CASSFPGQGWKFF
TRBV7-3,CASSPNTGSGEQFF
TRBV29-1,CSAEGQGYEKLFF
TRBV9,CASSPGTGQETQYF